This T cell receptor beta chain was observed in a study of blood T cells in healthy people across ages. Trimming removed 1 base at V and 2 bases at J, with 7 bases between. The germline V gene encodes CDR1 SGHVT and CDR2 SQSDAQ. The CDR3 runs 14 residues. Overall study findings and caveats: Observed TCR beta diversity per million T cells went down as age went up. This fall followed a roughly linear course with age. It was the long-lived donors that had more naive CD4+ cells and higher diversity than aged donors.

Together with a sample-barcoded 5' primer, a J-beta primer mix was included in a second PCR lasting about 7 to 12 cycles. TCRdb redid the calling of the 5' RACE reads with MiXCR, one entry per CDR3 protein. The sample contains some 790,000 distinct CDR3 sequences, 29% of which appear only once. Each of the donors had roughly 10 milliliters of peripheral blood drawn into EDTA-treated Vacutainer tubes. Each sample yielded at least 6 micrograms of PBMC total RNA. This clonotype has at least ten counts. The target antigen is unknown. This rearrangement joins TRBV7-4 to TRBJ2-3, with D hard to call. The sample comprised blood. This TCR was recovered from a woman aged 80 or over in good health. CDR3 nucleotide sequence: TGTGCCAGCAGCTTAGACCGGCCCACAGATACGCAGTATTTT. Amino acid sequence: CASSLDRPTDTQYF.